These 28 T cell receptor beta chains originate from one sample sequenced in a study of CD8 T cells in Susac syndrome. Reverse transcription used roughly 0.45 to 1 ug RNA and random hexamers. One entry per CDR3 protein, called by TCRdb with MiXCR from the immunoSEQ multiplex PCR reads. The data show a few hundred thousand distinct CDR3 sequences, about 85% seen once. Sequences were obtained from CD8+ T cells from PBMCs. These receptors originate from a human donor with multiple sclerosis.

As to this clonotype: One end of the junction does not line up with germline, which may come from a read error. The CDR3 region has the DNA TGTGCCAGCAGTATTACTGGCGGACCTTACAATGGGCAGTTCTTC. This translates into CASSITGGPYNGQFF. The chain carries TRBV27 and TRBJ2-1; D remains unclear. Germline V gene sequence: CDR1 MNHEY, CDR2 SMNVEV (reference sequence). This CDR3 is 15 amino acids long.

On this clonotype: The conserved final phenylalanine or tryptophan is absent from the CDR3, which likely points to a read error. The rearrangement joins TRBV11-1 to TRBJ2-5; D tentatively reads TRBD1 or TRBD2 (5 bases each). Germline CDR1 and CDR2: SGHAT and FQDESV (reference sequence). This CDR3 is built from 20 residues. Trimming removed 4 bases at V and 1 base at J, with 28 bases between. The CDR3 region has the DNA TGTGCCAGCAGCTCCCTTGGGGGTCTAGGGTTGACAGCCCTCCAAGAGACCCAGTACCTC. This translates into CASSSLGGLGLTALQETQYL.

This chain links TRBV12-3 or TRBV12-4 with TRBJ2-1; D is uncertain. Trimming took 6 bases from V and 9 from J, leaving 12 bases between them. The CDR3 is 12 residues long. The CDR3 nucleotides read TGTGCCAGCAGCCCTAGGCTAGGTGAGCAGTTCTTC. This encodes CASSPRLGEQFF.

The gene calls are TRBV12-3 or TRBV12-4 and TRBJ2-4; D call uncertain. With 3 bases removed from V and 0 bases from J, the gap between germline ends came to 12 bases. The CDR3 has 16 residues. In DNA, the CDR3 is TGTGCCAGCAGTTTTGGGCTGATAATAGCCAAAAACATTCAGTACTTC. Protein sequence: CASSFGLIIAKNIQYF.

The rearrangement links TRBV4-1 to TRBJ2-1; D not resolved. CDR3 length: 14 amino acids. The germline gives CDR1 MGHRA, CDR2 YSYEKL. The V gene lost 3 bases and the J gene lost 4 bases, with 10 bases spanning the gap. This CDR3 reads CASSHSVSYNEQFF. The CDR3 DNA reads TGCGCCAGCAGCCATTCCGTCTCATACAATGAGCAGTTCTTC.

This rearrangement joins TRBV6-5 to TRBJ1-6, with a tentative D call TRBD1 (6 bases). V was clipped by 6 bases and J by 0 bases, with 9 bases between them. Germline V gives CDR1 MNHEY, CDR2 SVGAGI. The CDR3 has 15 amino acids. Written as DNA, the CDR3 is TGTGCCAGCAGGATCAGGGGCTCCTATAATTCACCCCTCCACTTT. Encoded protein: CASRIRGSYNSPLHF.

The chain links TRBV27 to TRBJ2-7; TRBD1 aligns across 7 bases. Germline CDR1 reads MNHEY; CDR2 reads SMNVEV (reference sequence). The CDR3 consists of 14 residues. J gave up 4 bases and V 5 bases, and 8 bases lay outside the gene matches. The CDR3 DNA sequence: TGTGCCAGCAGTAAGGACAGGAGAGGGTACGAGCAGTACTTC. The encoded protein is CASSKDRRGYEQYF.

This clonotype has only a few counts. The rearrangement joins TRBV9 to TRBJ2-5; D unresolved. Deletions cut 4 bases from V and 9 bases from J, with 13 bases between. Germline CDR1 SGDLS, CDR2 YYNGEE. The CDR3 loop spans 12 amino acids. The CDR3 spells CASSNSDPPQYF. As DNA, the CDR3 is TGTGCCAGCAGCAATTCTGACCCTCCCCAGTACTTC. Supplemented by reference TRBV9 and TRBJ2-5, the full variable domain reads DSGVTQTPKHLITATGQRVTLRCSPRSGDLSVYWYQQSLDQGLQFLIQYYNGEERAKGNILERFSAQQFPDLHSELNLSSLELGDSALYFCASSNSDPPQYFGPGTRLLVL.

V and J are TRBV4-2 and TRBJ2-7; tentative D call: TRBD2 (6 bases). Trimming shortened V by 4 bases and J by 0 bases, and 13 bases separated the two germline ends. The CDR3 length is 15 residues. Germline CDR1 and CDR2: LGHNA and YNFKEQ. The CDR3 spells CASSPFGDFSYEQYF. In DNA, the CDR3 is TGTGCCAGCAGCCCCTTCGGGGACTTCTCCTACGAGCAGTACTTC.

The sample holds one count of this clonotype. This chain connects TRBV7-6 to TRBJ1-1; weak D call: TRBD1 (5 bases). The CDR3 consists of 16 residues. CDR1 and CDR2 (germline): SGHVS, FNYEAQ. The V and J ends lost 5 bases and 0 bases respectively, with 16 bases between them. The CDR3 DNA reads TGTGCCAGCAGCCCGGGGGTTGGGGTTATGAACACTGAAGCTTTCTTT. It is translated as CASSPGVGVMNTEAFF.

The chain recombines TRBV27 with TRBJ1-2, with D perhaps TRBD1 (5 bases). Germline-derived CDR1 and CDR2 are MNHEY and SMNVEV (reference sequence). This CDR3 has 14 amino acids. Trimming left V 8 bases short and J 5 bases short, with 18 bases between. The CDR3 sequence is CASRGTGRKYGYTF. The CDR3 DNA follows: TGTGCCAGCCGAGGGACTGGTCGGAAGTATGGCTACACCTTC.

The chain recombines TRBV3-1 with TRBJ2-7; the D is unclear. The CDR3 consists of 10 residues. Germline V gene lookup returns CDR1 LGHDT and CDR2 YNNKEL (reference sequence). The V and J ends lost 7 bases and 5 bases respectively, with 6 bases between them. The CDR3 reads CASINHEQYF. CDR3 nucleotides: TGTGCCAGCATAAACCACGAGCAGTACTTC.

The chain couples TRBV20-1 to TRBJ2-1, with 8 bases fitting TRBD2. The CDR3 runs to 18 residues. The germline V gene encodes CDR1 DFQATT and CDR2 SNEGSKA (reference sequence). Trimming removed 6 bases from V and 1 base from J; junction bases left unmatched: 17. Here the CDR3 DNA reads TGCAGTGCCACTCCAGCGGGACTAGAGCTTTGGTCCTACAATGAGCAGTTCTTC. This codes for CSATPAGLELWSYNEQFF.

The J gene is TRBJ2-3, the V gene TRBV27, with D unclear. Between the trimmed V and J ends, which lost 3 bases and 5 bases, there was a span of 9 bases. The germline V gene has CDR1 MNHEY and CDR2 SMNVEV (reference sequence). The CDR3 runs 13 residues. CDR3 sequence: CASSFYSGDTQYF. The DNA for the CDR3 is TGTGCCAGCAGTTTCTACTCCGGAGATACGCAGTATTTT.

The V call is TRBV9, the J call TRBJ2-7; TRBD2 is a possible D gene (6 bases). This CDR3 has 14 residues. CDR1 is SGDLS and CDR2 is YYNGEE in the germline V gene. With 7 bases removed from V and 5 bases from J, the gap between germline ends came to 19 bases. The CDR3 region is CASSEGGRRDEQYF. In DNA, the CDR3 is TGTGCCAGCTCCGAAGGAGGGCGAAGGGACGAGCAGTACTTC.

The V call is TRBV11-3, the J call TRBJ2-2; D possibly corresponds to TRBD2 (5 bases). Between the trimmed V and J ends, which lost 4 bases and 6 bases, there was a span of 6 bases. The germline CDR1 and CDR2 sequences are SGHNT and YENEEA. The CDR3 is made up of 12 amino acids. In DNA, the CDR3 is TGTGCCAGCAGCTCCGGGGCCGGGGAGCTGTTTTTT. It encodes CASSSGAGELFF.

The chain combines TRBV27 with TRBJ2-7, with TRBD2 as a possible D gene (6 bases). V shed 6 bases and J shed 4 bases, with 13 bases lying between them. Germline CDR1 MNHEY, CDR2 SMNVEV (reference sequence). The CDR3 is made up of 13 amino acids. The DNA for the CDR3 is TGTGCCAGCAGCGAGCTAGCGTGGTACGAGCAGTACTTC. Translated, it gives CASSELAWYEQYF.

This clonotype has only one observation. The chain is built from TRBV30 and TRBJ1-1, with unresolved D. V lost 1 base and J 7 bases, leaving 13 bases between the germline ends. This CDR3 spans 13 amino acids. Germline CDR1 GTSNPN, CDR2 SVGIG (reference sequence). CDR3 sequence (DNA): TGTGCCTGGAGTGGCCAGGCTGCGATTGAAGCTTTCTTT. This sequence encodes CAWSGQAAIEAFF.

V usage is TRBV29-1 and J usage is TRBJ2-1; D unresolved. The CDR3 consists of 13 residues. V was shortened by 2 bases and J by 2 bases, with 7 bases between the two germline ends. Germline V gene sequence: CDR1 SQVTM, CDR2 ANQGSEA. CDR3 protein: CSVESATYNEQFF. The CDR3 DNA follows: TGCAGCGTTGAATCTGCTACCTACAATGAGCAGTTCTTC.

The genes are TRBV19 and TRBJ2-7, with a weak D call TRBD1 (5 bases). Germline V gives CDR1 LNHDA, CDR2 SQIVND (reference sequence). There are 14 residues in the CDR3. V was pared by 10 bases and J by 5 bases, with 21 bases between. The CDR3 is CATSTGPKKNEQYF. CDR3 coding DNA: TGTGCCACATCTACAGGTCCTAAGAAAAACGAGCAGTACTTC.

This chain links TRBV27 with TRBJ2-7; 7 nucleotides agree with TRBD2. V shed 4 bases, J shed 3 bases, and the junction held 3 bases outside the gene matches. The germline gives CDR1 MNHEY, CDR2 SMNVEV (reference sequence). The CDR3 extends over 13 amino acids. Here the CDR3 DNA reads TGTGCCAGCAGTTATTCGGGGGGCTACGAGCAGTACTTC. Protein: CASSYSGGYEQYF.

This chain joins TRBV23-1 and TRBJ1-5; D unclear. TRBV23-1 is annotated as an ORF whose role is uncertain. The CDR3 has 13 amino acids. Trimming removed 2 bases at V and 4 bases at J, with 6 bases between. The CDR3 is CASSQPKNQPQHF. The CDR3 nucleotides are TGCGCCAGCAGTCAACCGAAAAATCAGCCCCAGCATTTT.

The CDR3 protein is CASSDRGEGVPTGELFF. DNA of the CDR3: TGTGCCAGCAGTGATAGGGGAGAAGGGGTCCCCACCGGGGAGCTGTTTTTT. The rearrangement uses TRBV2 and TRBJ2-2, with D perhaps being TRBD1 or TRBD2 (5 bases each). V lost 3 bases and J lost 4, with 18 bases in between. The CDR3 is made up of 17 amino acids. Germline V lookup: CDR1 SNHLY, CDR2 FYNNEI.

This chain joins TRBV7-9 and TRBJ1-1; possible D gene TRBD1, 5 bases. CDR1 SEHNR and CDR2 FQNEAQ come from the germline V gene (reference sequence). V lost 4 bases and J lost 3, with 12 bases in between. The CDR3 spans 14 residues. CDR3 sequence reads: CASSSARDHTEAFF. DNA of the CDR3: TGTGCCAGCAGCTCGGCCAGGGACCACACTGAAGCTTTCTTT.

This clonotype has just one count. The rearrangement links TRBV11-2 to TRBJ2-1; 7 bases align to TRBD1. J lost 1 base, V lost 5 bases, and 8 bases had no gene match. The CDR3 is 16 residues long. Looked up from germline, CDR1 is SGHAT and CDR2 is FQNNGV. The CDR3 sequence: CASSPRQGFSYNEQFF. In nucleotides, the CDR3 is TGTGCCAGCAGCCCTAGACAGGGTTTTTCCTACAATGAGCAGTTCTTC.

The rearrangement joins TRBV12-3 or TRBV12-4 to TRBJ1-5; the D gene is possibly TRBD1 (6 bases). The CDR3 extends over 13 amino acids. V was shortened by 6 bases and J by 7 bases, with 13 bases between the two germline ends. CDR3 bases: TGTGCCAGCAGCGGACAGCGCGGACAGCCCCAGCATTTT. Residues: CASSGQRGQPQHF.

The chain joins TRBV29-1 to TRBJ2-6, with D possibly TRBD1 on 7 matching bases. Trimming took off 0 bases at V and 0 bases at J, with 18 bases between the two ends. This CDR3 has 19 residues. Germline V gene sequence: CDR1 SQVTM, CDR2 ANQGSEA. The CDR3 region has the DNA TGCAGCGTTGAAGATCGGCGGGACAGAGCCAGCTCTGGGGCCAACGTCCTGACTTTC. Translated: CSVEDRRDRASSGANVLTF.

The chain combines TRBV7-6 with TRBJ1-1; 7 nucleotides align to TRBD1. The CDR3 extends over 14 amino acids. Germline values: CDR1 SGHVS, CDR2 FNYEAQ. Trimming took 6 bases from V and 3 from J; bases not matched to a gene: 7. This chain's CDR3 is CASSLTGMDTEAFF. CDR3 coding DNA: TGTGCCAGCAGTCTGACAGGGATGGACACTGAAGCTTTCTTT. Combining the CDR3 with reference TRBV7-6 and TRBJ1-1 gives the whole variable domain GAGVSQSPRYKVTKRGQDVALRCDPISGHVSLYWYRQALGQGPEFLTYFNYEAQQDKSGLPNDRFSAERPEGSISTLTIQRTEQRDSAMYRCASSLTGMDTEAFFGQGTRLTVV.